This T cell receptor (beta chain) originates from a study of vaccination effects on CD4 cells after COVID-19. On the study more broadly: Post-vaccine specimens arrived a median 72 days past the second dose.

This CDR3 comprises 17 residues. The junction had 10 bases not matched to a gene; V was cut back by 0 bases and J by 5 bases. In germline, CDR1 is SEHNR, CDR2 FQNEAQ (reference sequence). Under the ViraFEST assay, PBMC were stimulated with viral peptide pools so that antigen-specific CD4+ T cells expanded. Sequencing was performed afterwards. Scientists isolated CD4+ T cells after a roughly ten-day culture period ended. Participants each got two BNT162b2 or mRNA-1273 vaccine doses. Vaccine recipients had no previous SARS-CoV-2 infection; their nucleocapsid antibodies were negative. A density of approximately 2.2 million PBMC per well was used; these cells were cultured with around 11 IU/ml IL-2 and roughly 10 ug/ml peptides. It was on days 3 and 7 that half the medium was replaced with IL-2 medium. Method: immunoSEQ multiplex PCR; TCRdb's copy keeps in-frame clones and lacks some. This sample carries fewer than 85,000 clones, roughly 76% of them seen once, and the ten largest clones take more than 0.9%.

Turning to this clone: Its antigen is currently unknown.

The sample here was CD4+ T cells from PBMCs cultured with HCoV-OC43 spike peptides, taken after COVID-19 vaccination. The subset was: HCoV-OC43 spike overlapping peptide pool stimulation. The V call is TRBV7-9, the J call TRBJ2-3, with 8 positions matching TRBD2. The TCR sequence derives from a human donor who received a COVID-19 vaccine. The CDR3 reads CASSLASGGAPRDTQYF. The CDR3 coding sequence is TGTGCCAGCAGCTTAGCGAGCGGGGGCGCCCCAAGAGATACGCAGTATTTT. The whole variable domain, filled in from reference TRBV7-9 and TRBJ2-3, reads DTGVSQNPRHKITKRGQNVTFRCDPISEHNRLYWYRQTLGQGPEFLTYFQNEAQLEKSRLLSDRFSAERPKGSFSTLEIQRTEQGDSAMYLCASSLASGGAPRDTQYFGPGTRLTVL.